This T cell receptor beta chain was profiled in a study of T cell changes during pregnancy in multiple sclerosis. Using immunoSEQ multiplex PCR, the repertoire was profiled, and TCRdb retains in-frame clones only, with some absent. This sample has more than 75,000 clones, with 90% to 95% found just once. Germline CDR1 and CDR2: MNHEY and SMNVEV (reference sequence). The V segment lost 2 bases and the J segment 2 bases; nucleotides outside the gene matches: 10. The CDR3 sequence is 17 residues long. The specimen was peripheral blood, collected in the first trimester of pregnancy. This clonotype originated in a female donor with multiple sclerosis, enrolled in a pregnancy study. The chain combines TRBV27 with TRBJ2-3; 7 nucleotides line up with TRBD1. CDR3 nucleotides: TGTGCCAGCAGTTTAAGGGGGCGGGCATATTACACAGATACGCAGTATTTT. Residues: CASSLRGRAYYTDTQYF.